This is a list of T cell receptor beta chains from one sample in a study of shared clonotypes between healthy human individuals. TCRdb's table, derived via immunoSEQ multiplex PCR, lists solely in-frame clones and lacks some. This table has 630,000 or so clones, roughly 98% appearing once. The sample was naive CD8+ T cells sorted from blood. The receptors stem from a man aged 25 to 40 in good health. CDR3s include the opening cysteine and the closing phenylalanine or tryptophan. The D gene is left open where the match is weak. Not every row has a clone size; where given, it reads once, few, many or a size class.

J	size	D	V	DNA	CDR3
TRBJ2-2	once	.	TRBV5-1	TGCGCCAGCAGCTTGTGGAGGGAGAACACCGGGGAGCTGTTTTTT	CASSLWRENTGELFF
TRBJ1-5	.	.	TRBV9	TGTGCCAGCAGCGAGGGCGCAGACCATCAGCCCCAGCATTTT	CASSEGADHQPQHF
TRBJ2-1	.	.	TRBV6-5	TGTGCCAGCAGGTCCAACTCCTACAATGAGCAGTTCTTC	CASRSNSYNEQFF
TRBJ2-7	.	.	TRBV2	TGTGCCAGCCTCGAGGGAAGATACGAGCAGTACTTC	CASLEGRYEQYF
TRBJ2-3	.	.	TRBV7-7	TGTGCTAGCAGCCTAAGGGGACGGAGCACAGATACGCAGTATTTT	CASSLRGRSTDTQYF
TRBJ2-1	.	TRBD1	TRBV27	TGTGCCAGCAGTATCGGGACAGTCCATGAGCAGTTCTTC	CASSIGTVHEQFF
TRBJ2-3	once	.	TRBV2	TGTGCCAGCAGTGAAATAGCTGCGGCAGGTCCAGGCACAGATACGCAGTATTTT	CASSEIAAAGPGTDTQYF
TRBJ2-1	.	.	TRBV9	TGTGCCAGCAGCGTATCCCCACAGATCGGGAGCCCCCTCTACAATGAGCAGTTCTTC	CASSVSPQIGSPLYNEQFF
TRBJ2-7	.	.	TRBV6-1	TGTGCCAGCAGCCACAGTTACGAGCAGTACTTC	CASSHSYEQYF
TRBJ2-7	.	.	TRBV29-1	TGCAGCGTAGAAACTGACAGTCCCTACGAGCAGTACTTC	CSVETDSPYEQYF
TRBJ2-3	.	.	TRBV11-2	TGTGCCAGCAGCTTAGGCGTGGGAGGCCTAGATACGCAGTATTTT	CASSLGVGGLDTQYF
TRBJ2-7	.	TRBD2	TRBV27	TGTGCCAGCAGGATATATTGGGGGGGGAGCGAGGGGTACGAGCAGTACTTC	CASRIYWGGSEGYEQYF
TRBJ2-5	.	TRBD2	TRBV7-6	TGTGCCAGCAGCTTAGGGGGCGGGGGGGGCGATGAGACCCAGTACTTC	CASSLGGGGGDETQYF
TRBJ2-3	.	.	TRBV15	TGTGCCACCAGCAGCTTACAGGGGCGGGGAGATACGCAGTATTTT	CATSSLQGRGDTQYF
TRBJ2-3	.	TRBD2	TRBV12-5	TGTGCTAGTGGTTTTGCTCGGGAGGCGGATCTGTATTTT	CASGFAREADLYF
TRBJ2-6	.	.	TRBV7-9	TGTGCCAGCAGCTTACCCTTTATAGGTTCTGGGGCCAACGTCCTGACTTTC	CASSLPFIGSGANVLTF
TRBJ1-3	.	.	TRBV11-2	TGTGCCAGCAGCCTGCGCGCTGGGATGATCTCTGGAAACACCATATATTTT	CASSLRAGMISGNTIYF
TRBJ2-5	.	.	TRBV9	TGTGCCAGCAGCGTAGGGTCAGTGGACTCCCGAGAGACCCAGTACTTC	CASSVGSVDSRETQYF
TRBJ2-7	.	.	TRBV4-1	TGCGCCAGCAGCCAAGAGGGGGCGGGAGTCTCCGAGCAGTACTTC	CASSQEGAGVSEQYF
TRBJ1-5	.	.	TRBV15	TGTGCCACCAGCAGTCGACAGGCCTCGCCCCAGCATTTT	CATSSRQASPQHF
TRBJ2-3	.	TRBD2	TRBV7-2	TGTGCCAGCAGCTCCGTCGGGGGAGGGCCAGCAGATACGCAGTATTTT	CASSSVGGGPADTQYF
TRBJ2-1	.	.	TRBV2	TGTGCCAGCAGTGAAGTTGCAGGTAGGCCTGATTTGGGGCAGAATGAGCAGTTCTTC	CASSEVAGRPDLGQNEQFF
TRBJ1-1	.	.	TRBV2	TGTGCCAGCAGTGTCGGGCTAACGTTTGAAGCTTTCTTT	CASSVGLTFEAFF
TRBJ1-2	.	TRBD1	TRBV27	TGTGCCAGCAGTTTAGGACAGGGCTTCTTGGGTGGCTACACCTTC	CASSLGQGFLGGYTF
TRBJ1-4	.	.	TRBV7-9	TGTGCCAGCAGCTACCCCCTGGACCTGGATGAAAAACTGTTTTTT	CASSYPLDLDEKLFF
TRBJ2-1	.	.	TRBV14	TGTGCCAGCAGCCAAGATGGGAGGTATCTGTACAATGAGCAGTTCTTC	CASSQDGRYLYNEQFF
TRBJ2-5	.	.	TRBV11-1	TGTGCCAGCAGCCCCCGGACAGCCTGGGGGACCCAATACTTC	CASSPRTAWGTQYF
TRBJ2-1	.	.	TRBV15	TGTGCCACCAGCACCGGAATAAGAGATGATGAGCAGTTCTTC	CATSTGIRDDEQFF